This TCR beta chain was found in a study of regulatory T cells in long-lasting Graves disease. Across the study: Prior antithyroid drug treatment in newly diagnosed Graves' patients lasted under 3 months.

The time point here: newly diagnosed GD, antithyroid drugs for less than 3 months. With RNA extracted from PBMCs as input, the TCR library was made. This clonotype was seen many times. Antigen: not known. Germline CDR1 reads LGHNT; CDR2 reads FRNRAP. The CDR3 covers 13 residues. V was trimmed by 3 bases and J by 1 base, leaving 7 bases between them. Assembly of TCR beta libraries relied on iRepertoire HTBI primers together with Arm-PCR of CDR3 regions. MiXCR, run by TCRdb on the multiplex PCR reads, gives a single entry per CDR3 protein. The table has around 420,000 distinct CDR3 sequences, roughly 16% seen once. Findings and limits, study-wide: Lower TCR diversity characterized persistent Graves' patients relative to newly diagnosed patients.

V and J are TRBV12-5 and TRBJ2-7; D not resolved. This TCR derives from a female donor with Graves disease. Sample: peripheral blood mononuclear cells (PBMCs), taken at new diagnosis, from a patient treated with antithyroid drugs. The CDR3 sequence is CASGFGRSYEQYF. CDR3 bases: TGTGCTAGTGGTTTTGGCAGATCCTACGAGCAGTACTTC.